A selection of T cell receptor beta chains follows, all from one sample in a study of T cell responses to AZD1222 COVID-19 vaccine. Clones were sequenced by immunoSEQ multiplex PCR, and TCRdb holds only the in-frame ones, with some missing. The table records about 160,000 clones, around 95% of them present only once. Sample: peripheral blood, taken on day 0 of AZD1222 vaccination. The receptors come from an adult in good health. The conserved cysteine and the conserved F or W are not part of the CDR3 here.

len: 10
v_gene: TRBV12-5
CDR3aa: ASGFLNTEAF

len: 11
v_gene: TRBV12-3/TRBV12-4
CDR3aa: ASSRDGDYGYT

len: 12
v_gene: TRBV13
CDR3aa: ASTWRRDWEKLF

len: 10
v_gene: TRBV6-5
CDR3aa: AIGDGGTEAF

len: 11
v_gene: TRBV29-1
CDR3aa: SVSAIGNTEAF

len: 10
v_gene: TRBV3-1/TRBV3-2
CDR3aa: ASSHGQIATT

len: 12
v_gene: TRBV9
CDR3aa: ASSVALNTGELF

len: 13
v_gene: TRBV2
CDR3aa: ASSGQGASNQPQH

len: 12
v_gene: TRBV5-1
CDR3aa: ASSLAGGNSPLH

len: 12
v_gene: TRBV27
CDR3aa: ASSPGFSNQPQH

len: 11
v_gene: TRBV7-9
CDR3aa: ASSPRAQETQY

len: 13
v_gene: TRBV3-1/TRBV3-2
CDR3aa: ASTPKPTGGEEAF

len: 14
v_gene: TRBV24-1
CDR3aa: ATSDGDRGQADTQY

len: 16
v_gene: TRBV6-1
CDR3aa: ASSEYRTAPGYGQPQH

len: 10
v_gene: TRBV5-4
CDR3aa: ASTLRGNTIY

len: 16
v_gene: TRBV13
CDR3aa: ASSGRGKGTTSNYGYT

len: 14
v_gene: TRBV12-5
CDR3aa: ASGPGDRGLQETQY

len: 16
v_gene: TRBV7-9
CDR3aa: ASSLSALAGYGNEKLF

len: 15
v_gene: TRBV28
CDR3aa: ASSAPSGVIAKNIQY

len: 9
v_gene: TRBV29-1
CDR3aa: SVGRYTEAF

len: 11
v_gene: TRBV6-5
CDR3aa: ASSQRTGYGYT

len: 12
v_gene: TRBV9
CDR3aa: ASSVRTGNTEAF

len: 15
v_gene: TRBV4-3
CDR3aa: ASSQDFTGGLDNEQF

len: 13
v_gene: TRBV19
CDR3aa: ASSIGMAGNSPLH

len: 11
v_gene: TRBV6-2/TRBV6-3
CDR3aa: ASSYAGEHGYT

len: 13
v_gene: TRBV10-1
CDR3aa: ASRNDRDSNQPQH

len: 10
v_gene: TRBV4-1
CDR3aa: ASSQAGLSYT

len: 13
v_gene: TRBV7-6
CDR3aa: ASSSQGGRREKLF

len: 12
v_gene: TRBV29-1
CDR3aa: SVEEVRVNTEAF

len: 14
v_gene: TRBV7-8
CDR3aa: ASSVYVRGGTGELF

len: 14
v_gene: TRBV4-1
CDR3aa: ASSQDSGSSYNEQF

len: 14
v_gene: TRBV18
CDR3aa: ASSRDRHNSGNTIY

len: 13
v_gene: TRBV6-5
CDR3aa: ASSPQGKENTEAF

len: 12
v_gene: TRBV27
CDR3aa: ASRLSGTPYGYT

len: 11
v_gene: TRBV30
CDR3aa: AWRPTSNQPQH

len: 9
v_gene: TRBV12-3/TRBV12-4
CDR3aa: ASSFGVPLH

len: 10
v_gene: TRBV29-1
CDR3aa: SVLYQGAIHT

len: 15
v_gene: TRBV19
CDR3aa: ASSIVRGQGFTGELF

len: 11
v_gene: TRBV5-1
CDR3aa: ASSLEGVYGYT

len: 14
v_gene: TRBV7-9
CDR3aa: ASSLEQGSGGNTIY